This is a list of T cell receptor beta chains from one sample in a study of T cell responses to AZD1222 COVID-19 vaccine. Libraries were prepared by immunoSEQ multiplex PCR; TCRdb keeps only in-frame clonotypes and omits some of them. Altogether around 130,000 clones are present, roughly 92% being singletons, with the ten largest covering around 1.1%. This specimen was peripheral blood, taken 28 days after the second AZD1222 dose. These receptors all come from an adult who received the AZD1222 COVID-19 vaccine. Each CDR3 is given with its conserved first and last residue. Each record gives: CDR3 length, J gene, clone size, V gene, D gene, CDR3 protein, CDR3 DNA. The D gene is left open where the match is weak. Some rows have no size entry. The others give once, few or many, or a class for an expanded clone.

15 | TRBJ2-7 | - | TRBV7-9 | - | CASSALGGPPGEQYF | TGTGCCAGCAGCGCCCTCGGGGGGCCTCCTGGTGAGCAGTACTTC
13 | TRBJ1-2 | - | TRBV24-1 | - | CATSDSGSTGYTF | TGTGCCACCAGCGACTCAGGGTCAACGGGCTACACCTTC
14 | TRBJ2-3 | once | TRBV9 | - | CASSVDSGADTQYF | TGTGCCAGCAGCGTAGACAGTGGGGCCGATACGCAGTATTTT
13 | TRBJ1-2 | once | TRBV14 | - | CASSQGVGYGYTF | TGTGCCAGCAGCCAAGGGGTCGGATATGGCTACACCTTC
17 | TRBJ2-5 | - | TRBV19 | - | CASSTRQVGVGKETQYF | TGTGCCAGTAGTACCCGACAGGTAGGGGTCGGCAAAGAGACCCAGTACTTC
15 | TRBJ2-5 | - | TRBV18 | TRBD2 | CASSRYGGYQETQYF | TGTGCCAGCTCACGATACGGGGGGTACCAAGAGACCCAGTACTTC
16 | TRBJ1-6 | - | TRBV4-3 | - | CASSQDAGTKGSPLHF | TGCGCCAGCAGCCAAGATGCGGGGACCAAGGGTTCACCCCTCCACTTT
15 | TRBJ2-1 | - | TRBV7-3 | TRBD2 | CASSLAGGTYNEQFF | TGTGCCAGCAGCTTGGCGGGAGGGACCTACAATGAGCAGTTCTTC
14 | TRBJ1-2 | once | TRBV5-6 | - | CASSLELRARGYTF | TGTGCCAGCAGCTTGGAGCTAAGGGCACGGGGCTACACCTTC
16 | TRBJ2-3 | - | TRBV27 | - | CASSLSPAPVTDTQYF | TGTGCCAGCAGTTTATCTCCTGCCCCCGTCACAGATACGCAGTATTTT
15 | TRBJ2-1 | - | TRBV5-6 | - | CASSFAGRGYNEQFF | TGTGCCAGCAGCTTCGCAGGGAGAGGGTACAATGAGCAGTTCTTC